The clone carrying this T cell receptor beta chain has only one observation. This entry comes from a study of blood T cell repertoires in COVID-19. Original data processing: The assay estimated nucleated cells by amplifying reference gene primers. Method: immunoSEQ multiplex PCR; TCRdb's copy keeps in-frame clones and lacks some. V, J and clone size were drawn from that table, and D and trimming were deduced from the DNA. The profile shows tens of thousands of clones, roughly 88% of them singletons. Trimming at V came to 5 bases and at J to 6 bases, leaving 8 bases not matched to a gene. CDR3 length: 16 residues. The V gene's germline CDR1 is KGHSH and CDR2 LQKENI.

The material sequenced was peripheral blood. The clonotype comes from a human donor in a cohort sampled during active COVID-19. The donor label of this sample is uncertain. J is TRBJ1-6 and V is TRBV18, with 9 bases lining up with TRBD1. The CDR3 region is CASSETGGVSNSPLHF. CDR3 nucleotide sequence: TGTGCCAGCTCAGAAACAGGGGGCGTCAGTAATTCACCCCTCCACTTT.